This is a list of T cell receptor beta chains from one sample in a study of blood T cell repertoires in COVID-19. Using immunoSEQ multiplex PCR, the repertoire was profiled, and TCRdb retains in-frame clones only, with some absent. The data show about 290,000 clones, approximately 89% seen once. Input material: peripheral blood. The receptors shown here come from a woman aged 25-40 years with COVID-19, enrolled during active disease. Both conserved end residues are part of each CDR3. The order of the fields is V gene, J gene, clone size, D gene, CDR3 length, CDR3 protein, CDR3 DNA. D genes are given only for firm matches. Clone size is stated in some rows and not others, as once, few, many or a class when expanded.

TRBV30	TRBJ2-1	NA	TRBD2	12	CAWSPTSYEQFF	TGTGCCTGGAGTCCGACTAGCTATGAGCAGTTCTTC
TRBV4-1	TRBJ2-5	NA	TRBD2	18	CASSQDKASGGFRETQYF	TGCGCCAGCAGCCAAGACAAGGCTAGCGGGGGGTTTCGGGAGACCCAGTACTTC
TRBV18	TRBJ1-1	NA	NA	13	CASSPGTNIEAFF	TGTGCCAGCTCACCGGGGACAAACATTGAAGCTTTCTTT
TRBV11-2	TRBJ1-6	NA	NA	14	CASSLAGVNSPLHF	TGTGCCAGCAGTTTAGCCGGGGTCAATTCACCCCTCCACTTT
TRBV10-3	TRBJ1-4	NA	NA	13	CAISVRGNEKLFF	TGTGCCATCAGTGTTCGGGGTAATGAAAAACTGTTTTTT
TRBV28	TRBJ2-7	NA	NA	15	CASRRQDSFSYEQYF	TGTGCCAGCAGGCGACAGGATTCCTTCTCCTACGAGCAGTACTTC
TRBV6-2/TRBV6-3	TRBJ2-7	NA	TRBD1	18	CASSYLSTLPGQLYEQYF	TGTGCCAGCAGTTACCTTTCAACCTTACCGGGACAGCTCTACGAGCAGTACTTC
TRBV5-1	TRBJ2-7	NA	TRBD1	13	CASSSGQGYEQYF	TGCGCCAGCAGCTCCGGACAGGGCTACGAGCAGTACTTC
TRBV4-1	TRBJ1-5	NA	NA	17	CASSHPLRGYSNQPQHF	TGCGCCAGCAGCCACCCTCTTCGGGGGTATAGCAATCAGCCCCAGCATTTT
TRBV19	TRBJ1-1	NA	NA	11	CASSWTAEAFF	TGTGCCAGCAGTTGGACAGCTGAAGCTTTCTTT
TRBV11-2	TRBJ2-1	NA	TRBD1	15	CASTPGTGGDNEQFF	TGTGCCAGCACCCCCGGGACAGGTGGAGACAATGAGCAGTTCTTC
TRBV5-5	TRBJ2-7	NA	TRBD1	13	CASSWTGAYEQYF	TGTGCCAGCAGCTGGACAGGGGCCTACGAGCAGTACTTC
TRBV18	TRBJ2-7	NA	NA	14	CASSPLAGGNEQYF	TGTGCCAGCTCACCATTGGCCGGGGGAAACGAGCAGTACTTC
TRBV5-1	TRBJ1-6	NA	NA	17	CASSFGGVAAYNSPLHF	TGCGCCAGCAGCTTCGGTGGTGTCGCGGCCTATAATTCACCCCTCCACTTT
TRBV1	TRBJ2-7	NA	NA	18	CTSSQEAPSGGPFPEQYF	TGCACCAGCAGCCAAGAAGCGCCTAGCGGGGGGCCATTCCCCGAGCAGTACTTC
TRBV19	TRBJ2-1	NA	TRBD2	17	CASSVFTGTSGYNEQFF	TGTGCCAGTAGTGTCTTCACCGGGACTAGCGGTTACAATGAGCAGTTCTTC
TRBV7-9	TRBJ1-6	once	TRBD1	16	CASSTRTGTVNSPLHF	TGTGCCAGCAGTACGAGGACAGGGACAGTCAATTCACCCCTCCACTTT
TRBV27	TRBJ1-2	NA	NA	13	CASSLSPGYGYTF	TGTGCCAGCAGTTTATCCCCGGGCTATGGCTACACCTTC
TRBV6-5	TRBJ2-3	NA	NA	12	CATGGSTDTQYF	TGTGCGACGGGCGGGAGCACAGATACGCAGTATTTT
TRBV7-9	TRBJ1-4	NA	TRBD1	13	CASSGRGAEKLFF	TGTGCCAGCAGTGGCAGGGGGGCGGAAAAACTGTTTTTT
TRBV12-3/TRBV12-4	TRBJ2-1	NA	NA	13	CASSPLPGNEQFF	TGTGCCAGCAGCCCCCTGCCGGGAAATGAGCAGTTCTTC
TRBV12-3/TRBV12-4	TRBJ2-5	once	NA	13	CASSLSVQETQYF	TGTGCCAGCAGTTTGAGCGTACAAGAGACCCAGTACTTC
TRBV10-2	TRBJ1-2	NA	NA	15	CASSDPQPTSYGYTF	TGCGCCAGCAGTGACCCACAGCCGACCTCCTATGGCTACACCTTC
TRBV5-1	TRBJ1-6	NA	TRBD1	18	CASREGTGGRSYNSPLHF	TGCGCCAGCAGGGAGGGGACAGGGGGCCGCTCCTATAATTCACCCCTCCACTTT
TRBV6-5	TRBJ2-3	NA	TRBD1	14	CASSNRGGTDTQYF	TGTGCCAGCAGTAACAGGGGTGGGACAGATACGCAGTATTTT
TRBV18	TRBJ2-3	NA	NA	13	CASSFTAPDTQYF	TGTGCCAGCTCCTTTACTGCGCCAGATACGCAGTATTTT
TRBV4-2	TRBJ1-2	NA	NA	13	CASSQGRGDGYTF	TGTGCCAGCAGCCAAGGCAGGGGAGATGGCTACACCTTC